The 5 T cell receptor beta chains in this list originate from one sample, sequenced in a study of T-cell reconstitution after alpha-beta-depleted transplantation in children. A TCRbeta library incorporating unique molecular identifiers was prepared. Each CDR3 protein gets one entry after TCRdb re-called the PCR reads with MiXCR. The sample yields about a million distinct CDR3 sequences, 25% to 30% seen once. The sample here was PBMCs, mostly from graft donor cells, taken 360 days after TCRalphabeta/CD19-depleted stem cell transplant. The receptors derive from a boy under two years old who had a stem cell transplant for SCID, so the T cells may come from the graft donor.

This clonotype has only a few counts. The chain couples TRBV5-1 to TRBJ2-2; 8 bases are shared with TRBD2. The V and J ends lost 1 base and 7 bases, in that order; junction bases with no gene match: 12. Germline V gene sequence: CDR1 SGHRS, CDR2 YFSETQ. The CDR3 sequence is 17 residues long. The CDR3: CASSLTGLLAVGGELFF. The CDR3 DNA reads TGCGCCAGCAGCTTGACGGGCCTACTAGCGGTAGGCGGGGAGCTGTTTTTT.

This clonotype was observed many times. The chain employs TRBV6-5 and TRBJ2-1; D is uncertain. The germline V gene has CDR1 MNHEY and CDR2 SVGAGI. Trimming removed 5 bases at V and 10 bases at J, with 9 bases between. CDR3 length: 11 amino acids. The CDR3 sequence is CASSDAGEQFF. The CDR3 DNA sequence: TGTGCCAGCAGTGACGCCGGGGAGCAGTTCTTC.

The V call is TRBV9, the J call TRBJ2-3; 13 bases are shared with TRBD2. V lost 3 bases to trimming and J lost 3 bases; unmatched junction nucleotides: 4. From germline, CDR1 is SGDLS and CDR2 YYNGEE. The CDR3 is made up of 16 amino acids. The CDR3 sequence is CASSDTSGGATDTQYF. DNA for the CDR3: TGTGCCAGCAGCGATACTAGCGGGGGGGCGACAGATACGCAGTATTTT.

This clonotype has just a few counts. V usage is TRBV12-3 or TRBV12-4 and J usage is TRBJ1-1, with a weak D call TRBD1 (5 bases). The length of the CDR3 is 11 residues. V dropped 8 bases and J dropped 2 bases, with 6 bases sitting between them. The CDR3, as DNA: TGTGCCAGCGGGGGTAACACTGAAGCTTTCTTT. This gives the protein CASGGNTEAFF.

The chain links TRBV12-3 or TRBV12-4 to TRBJ2-7; TRBD1 aligns across 9 bases. CDR3 length equals 15 residues. Trimming at V came to 5 bases and at J to 6 bases, leaving 11 bases not matched to a gene. CDR3 DNA sequence: TGTGCCAGCAGTGAACTCGGACAGGGGCCTGGCGAGCAGTACTTC. It specifies CASSELGQGPGEQYF.